This T cell receptor beta chain was recovered during a study of control samples from healthy donors and cancer patients. Generated by immunoSEQ multiplex PCR, the TCRdb table keeps only in-frame clones and is missing some. The sample shows nearly 200,000 clones, approximately 91% of them seen only once. The CDR3 is made up of 20 amino acids. CDR1 is LGHNT and CDR2 is FRNRAP in the germline V gene. Germline trimming cut 1 base from V and 4 bases from J; bases unmatched to any gene: 17. This chain uses TRBV12-5 with TRBJ1-4; TRBD1 aligns across 8 bases. The sequence was obtained from a man aged 25 to 40 in good health. What was sequenced was blood. The CDR3 DNA is TGTGCTAGTGGTTTGGACACCGGACAGGGAGGCTTTTGGGGTAATGAAAAACTGTTTTTT. It codes for CASGLDTGQGGFWGNEKLFF. The whole variable domain, remainder taken from reference TRBV12-5 and TRBJ1-4, is DARVTQTPRHKVTEMGQEVTMRCQPILGHNTVFWYRQTMMQGLELLAYFRNRAPLDDSGMPKDRFSAEMPDATLATLKIQPSEPRDSAVYFCASGLDTGQGGFWGNEKLFFGSGTQLSVL.